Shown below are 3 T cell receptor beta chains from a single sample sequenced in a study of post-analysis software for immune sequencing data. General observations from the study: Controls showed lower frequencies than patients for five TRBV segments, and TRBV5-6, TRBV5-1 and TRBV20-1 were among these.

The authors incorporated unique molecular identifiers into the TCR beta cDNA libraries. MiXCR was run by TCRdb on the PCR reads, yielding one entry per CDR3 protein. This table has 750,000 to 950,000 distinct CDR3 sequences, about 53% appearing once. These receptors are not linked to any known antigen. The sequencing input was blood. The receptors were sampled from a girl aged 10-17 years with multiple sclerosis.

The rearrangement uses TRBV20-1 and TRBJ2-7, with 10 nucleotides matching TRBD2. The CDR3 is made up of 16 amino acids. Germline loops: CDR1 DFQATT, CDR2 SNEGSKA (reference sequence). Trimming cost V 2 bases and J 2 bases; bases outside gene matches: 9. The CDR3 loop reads CSARPALAGGTYEQYF. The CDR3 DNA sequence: TGCAGTGCTAGACCAGCCTTAGCGGGAGGTACCTACGAGCAGTACTTC.

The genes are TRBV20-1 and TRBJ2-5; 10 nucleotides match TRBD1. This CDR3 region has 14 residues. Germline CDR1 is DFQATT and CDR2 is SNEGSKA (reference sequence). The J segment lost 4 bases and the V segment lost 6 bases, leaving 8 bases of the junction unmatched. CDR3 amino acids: CSAVTTGGRETQYF. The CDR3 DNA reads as TGCAGTGCCGTAACGACAGGGGGCAGAGAGACCCAGTACTTC.

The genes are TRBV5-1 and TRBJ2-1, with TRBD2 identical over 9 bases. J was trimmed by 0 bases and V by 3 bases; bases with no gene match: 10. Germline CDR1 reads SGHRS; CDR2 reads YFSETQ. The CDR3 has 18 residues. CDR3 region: CASSWGLAPSSSYNEQFF. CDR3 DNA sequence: TGCGCCAGCAGCTGGGGACTAGCCCCGTCGAGCTCCTACAATGAGCAGTTCTTC.